A selection of T cell receptor beta chains follows, all from one sample in a study of human T cells and chemical hapten exposure. TCRdb independently ran MiXCR on the RACE reads; one entry per CDR3 protein. The table lists 300,000 to 450,000 distinct CDR3 sequences, around 5% of them singletons. Here the sequenced sample was whole blood, taken in connection with sensitization to the hapten diphenylcyclopropenone (DPC). Receptor source: a woman in her late teens or twenties with alopecia areata. Some clones in this sample may be carry-over from other donors' samples. CDR3s include the opening cysteine and the closing phenylalanine or tryptophan. D genes are given only for firm matches. Clone size is stated in some rows and not others, as once, few, many or a class when expanded.

j_call d_call clone_size v_call cdr3_nt cdr3_aa
TRBJ2-3 TRBD1 . TRBV28 TGTGCCAGCAGTCCAATTCCGGGACAGACCACAGATACGCAGTATTTT CASSPIPGQTTDTQYF
TRBJ2-3 . many TRBV7-2 TGTGCCAGCAGCTTGGGGGGACCTTTCACAGATACGCAGTATTTT CASSLGGPFTDTQYF
TRBJ2-3 . few TRBV6-5 TGTGCCAGCAGTTACGGTTCACCGGGGGTAGGCGGCAGCACAGATACGCAGTATTTT CASSYGSPGVGGSTDTQYF
TRBJ1-4 . many TRBV25-1 TGTGCCAGCAGTCTGGGACGGAGGGCAACTAATGAAAAACTGTTTTTT CASSLGRRATNEKLFF
TRBJ1-4 . few TRBV5-5 TGTGCCAGCCGACCGTCTAAGGGAGAAAAACTGTTTTTT CASRPSKGEKLFF
TRBJ1-1 . few TRBV6-2/TRBV6-3 TGTGCCAGCAGGGATGTGTATGAAGCTTTCTTT CASRDVYEAFF
TRBJ1-5 . . TRBV6-1 TGTGCCAGCATGTGGACGAGAGAGCAGCCCCAGCATTTT CASMWTREQPQHF
TRBJ1-1 TRBD1 few TRBV10-3 TGTGCCATCAACCCGACAGGGGAGAGGACTGAAGCTTTCTTT CAINPTGERTEAFF
TRBJ2-3 TRBD2 few TRBV6-6 TGTGCCAGCAGTTATAACTTACGGGGGGTCACAGATACGCAGTATTTT CASSYNLRGVTDTQYF
TRBJ2-5 . . TRBV27 TGTGCCAGCAGTCCCCGGACAATAAAGCTCCAAGAGACCCAGTACTTC CASSPRTIKLQETQYF
TRBJ2-5 TRBD1 many TRBV6-2/TRBV6-3 TGTGCCAGCAGTTACCTGGGACAGGGCCTAGAGACCCAGTACTTC CASSYLGQGLETQYF